Included here is one T cell receptor (beta chain) sequence, with context. The antigen it recognizes is unknown. No per-base quality is available; no much larger clone lies one base away. The entry originates in a study of cytomegalovirus exposure and HLA in healthy donors (dated by TCRdb to 2015 to 2018). Turning to the overall study: In an earlier analysis of around 540 of the donors, 250 to 350 Gb of sequence data and approximately 100 million unique TCR beta sequences from some 170 million T cells were reported. Approximately 300 gigabases of sequencing data and 70 million to 100 million unique TCR sequences made up an early release that covered under 750 HLA-typed donors. Of the 350 to 450 genotyped donors, 65% to 90% fell in the genetic ancestry cluster associated with self-reported Caucasian donors. The aim of the study was to test whether cataloging public T cell receptors could identify signatures of past pathogen exposure. The T cell repertoires of 666 subjects were profiled by immunosequencing and related to cytomegalovirus serostatus. A separate validation cohort of some 130 different subjects was used in addition to the roughly 640-subject first cohort. High-throughput TCR immunosequencing, statistical association of individual TCRs with disease status, and machine learning were combined to predict cytomegalovirus infection status. A later analysis re-examined previously published TCR beta repertoires from 600 to 700 donors and added high-resolution HLA genotyping to investigate patterns of TCR occurrence. Rather than using new phenotypic data, the later analysis identified candidate immune exposures from TCR beta sequences and from how often those sequences occurred across donors. An earlier analysis of approximately 500 of the donors applied high-throughput TCR beta sequencing to assess whether each TCR beta V gene segment acted as functional or pseudogenic. Donor age, sex, ethnicity and CMV serostatus were collected together with the repertoire data. A later genetic analysis took genome-wide SNP genotypes for about 55% of the 666 donors and used that subset as a discovery cohort. Every repertoire in the discovery cohort had been generated on one and the same sequencing platform. Class I and class II HLA loci were covered by the typing at four-digit resolution. The number of donors typed differed by locus, with 629-630 for A, B, C, DRB1 and DQB1, 522 for DQA1, over 600 for DPA1, and 472 for DPB1. Several DR-DQ haplotypes were treated as single units for association and clustering because of strong linkage in the cohort. On average, 235,054 unique TCR beta nucleotide sequences were sequenced per donor among several hundred genotyped donors of the cohort, with approximately 18% of those sequences being non-productive.

The cohort was made up of roughly 670 healthy bone marrow donors. Cohort members were all nominally healthy when sampled, although unrecorded immune exposures were likely present. The donor tested CMV seronegative and was one of the 352 seronegative cohort members. Every donor gave a peripheral blood sample, and the peripheral blood mononuclear cells from that sample were used for TCR beta sequencing. The Qiagen DNeasy Blood Extraction Kit was used to extract genomic DNA from the blood cell samples. Looking up the germline V gene yields CDR1 SGHRS and CDR2 YFSETQ. Unmatched junction bases come to 3, with V trimmed by 0 bases and J by 4 bases. CDR3 length: 14 amino acids, cysteine to phenylalanine. Only the CDR3 portion is preserved as DNA: 42 bases, with reading frame beginning at the first base. Overall study outcomes, separate from this receptor: A later analysis associated about 16,000 TCR beta sequences with specific HLA alleles at a false discovery rate of 0.05. According to a later analysis, most CMV-associated TCR beta chains appeared to be HLA-restricted, and the HLA associations seemed to be driven largely by CMV exposure. It was suggested by the authors that the approach could potentially be generalized to other disease states and immunological phenotypes. The sequencing pipeline was judged likely to have produced a cluster of highly shared sequence variants as a technical artifact. The cohort was sequenced for TCR beta chains only, and without alpha or paired-chain data the features that could be detected were limited. Because counts were too low, roughly 17 rarely observed V segments, including chromosome 9 orphons, were left out of the earlier analysis of 587 of the donors. Three of the identified cytomegalovirus-associated TCR beta chains were confirmed in vitro to be specific for cytomegalovirus antigens. In the study, roughly 160 TCR beta chains were listed as associated with cytomegalovirus. The only immune exposure information available for the cohort was CMV serostatus. The classifier was reported to diagnose cytomegalovirus status with high specificity and sensitivity in both the original cohort and the validation cohort. When HLA alleles, especially DR and DQ, strongly co-occurred, attributing TCR associations to individual alleles was difficult. According to a later analysis, parvovirus B19, influenza, CMV and Epstein-Barr virus appeared linked to several top co-occurrence clusters. According to a later genetic analysis, donors in an Asian-associated ancestry cluster had fewer N-insertions in productive TCRs than the approximately 710-donor mean. In a later analysis, HLA-associated TCR beta chains were found to be more clonally expanded and to have lower generation probabilities than equally common non-associated chains. According to a later analysis, TCR association rates differed among HLA loci, with DRB1 alleles showing the most associated TCRs and HLA-C alleles showing the fewest. Roughly uniform sequencing depth across donors was assumed in presence/absence analyses, although this assumption may not hold. Linkage disequilibrium might explain the correlated functional status among segregating V segments, but an unknown experimental factor could not be excluded. V-gene and J-gene trimming of TCR beta chains was associated with a missense DCLRE1C variant in a later genetic analysis, and the association was replicated in an independent cohort. Across donors, most TCR sequences were observed very rarely, whereas some public TCRs were present in many individuals. Broadly in line with IMGT annotations, most TCR beta V segments showed up in productive rearrangements about 90% or about 30% of the time in an earlier analysis of 450 to 750 of the donors. Because HLA typing was unavailable for some donors at each locus, only the typed subset was used in association tests. A further reported finding was that TCR beta sequences accurately predicted the HLA-A and HLA-B alleles for most subjects in the first cohort. Some IMGT-functional V segments, including TRBV6-2 and TRBV6-3, could not be distinguished by the 87-base-pair reads and were therefore excluded.

The library was obtained by the immunoSEQ multiplex PCR assay. For the multiplex PCR, a mixture combining 60 forward primers for TCR Vbeta segments and 13 reverse primers for TCR Jbeta segments was used. A multiplex PCR assay on genomic DNA amplified the CDR3 region of rearranged TCR beta genes. The amplified TCR beta libraries were sequenced on the Illumina HiSeq System as 87-base-pair reads. From the authors' description of their analysis: Across the 500 to 850 repertoires, a later analysis counted 75 million to 90 million unique TCR beta chains, roughly 11 million of which were shared by at least two donors. Raw reads were error-corrected and collapsed into unique sequences with a nearest-neighbor algorithm that merged closely related sequences to remove PCR and sequencing errors. Alignment of CDR3 sequences to IMGT reference sequences was used to assign V, D and J gene segments. For a sequence to be retained, a match of at least six nucleotides was required to both a V gene segment and a J gene segment. Rearrangements were classified as productive when the CDR3 lacked stop codons and remained in frame with V and J, and all other rearrangements were classified as non-productive. CDR3 was defined by IMGT convention, running from the second conserved V-encoded cysteine to the conserved J-encoded phenylalanine. Sequences without an unambiguous match to a single V gene segment were excluded from the earlier analysis of a few hundred of the donors. In an earlier analysis of a few hundred of the donors, V segments were called functional above 56.7% productive rearrangements and were called segregating when the between-donor standard deviation exceeded 5%. A statistical classification framework was developed to diagnose cytomegalovirus status using the catalog of TCR beta chain sequences. A later analysis assigned V and J genes by comparing TCR nucleotide sequences with IMGT/GENE-DB human TR gene sequences. In a later analysis, CDR3 sequences and most-parsimonious VDJ recombination scenarios were assigned using the TCRdist pipeline. In a later analysis, every TCR beta chain was defined by the combination of its CDR3 amino acid sequence and its V-gene family, and reads without a unique V-gene family were dropped. To address suspected cross-contamination and a sequencing artifact, a later analysis removed approximately 600 highly shared, low-generation-probability nucleotide sequences. In a later analysis, a clonal expansion index for each public chain was calculated from normalized within-repertoire ranks of inferred template counts. In a later analysis, generation probabilities were computed using a VDJ recombination model fitted to out-of-frame rearrangements, and the results were checked against IGoR. In a later analysis, hypergeometric tests were used to score TCR-TCR, TCR-HLA and TCR-CMV co-occurrence, with a repertoire-size bias correction applied to TCR pairs. To estimate false discovery rates, a later analysis permuted the HLA or CMV assignments 20 times. A later analysis grouped co-occurring TCRs with DBSCAN, adding TCRdist sequence similarity when clustering within HLA-allele-positive subsets. Co-occurrence clustering excluded repertoires with fewer than 30,000 or more than 120,000 public chains, plus five with anomalous nucleotide sharing. As stored in TCRdb, this immuneACCESS dataset retains in-frame rearrangements with V and J assigned. A fraction of the clones does not appear; measured against another copy, unresolved V genes explain less than half of the discrepancy, and the remainder lacks a known reason. Clone size and V and J calls were adopted from that table, with D and trimming inferred from the DNA. This sample gives 75,000 to 100,000 clones in total; about 77% of them show up just once. Around 3.4% of the sample belongs to the ten largest clones.

This clonotype was obtained from a man aged 40-49 years in good health and CMV-seronegative. The specimen was PBMCs. Recombination connected TRBV5-1 to TRBJ2-7, and 8 junctional nucleotides match TRBD2. In nucleotides, the sequence is TGCGCCAGCAGCTTGGCCAGCGGGAGTTACGAGCAGTACTTC. This sequence encodes CASSLASGSYEQYF.